A single T cell receptor (beta chain) is shown here with its context. Antigen specificity is unknown. These data belong to a study of cytotoxic CD8 clonotypes in ibrutinib-treated CLL. Study overall: Following a median roughly 12 months of treatment, with a range of 6 to 36, response samples were taken. Study-level points and caveats: Contraction or stability on treatment characterized the public clonotypes, which were uncommon. Clonality was elevated at ibrutinib response and had returned toward baseline at progression. Baseline clonality was higher than in age-matched healthy donors and moved in step with circulating CD8+ T-cell counts.

The repertoire was sequenced with immunoSEQ multiplex PCR; TCRdb's copy has only in-frame clones and lacks some. The sample includes 150,000 or so clones, about four fifths of them seen just once. V was trimmed by 5 bases and J by 0 bases, leaving 11 bases between them. Germline V CDR1 and CDR2: MNHEY, SMNVEV (reference sequence). This CDR3 spans 15 amino acids. Specimen: PBMCs, collected after 24 months of ibrutinib treatment. The clonotype was recovered from a human donor with chronic lymphocytic leukemia. V usage is TRBV27 and J usage is TRBJ2-1; D remains unclear. The CDR3, as DNA: TGTGCCAGCAGTACAACGATGAGCTCCTACAATGAGCAGTTCTTC. As protein: CASSTTMSSYNEQFF.